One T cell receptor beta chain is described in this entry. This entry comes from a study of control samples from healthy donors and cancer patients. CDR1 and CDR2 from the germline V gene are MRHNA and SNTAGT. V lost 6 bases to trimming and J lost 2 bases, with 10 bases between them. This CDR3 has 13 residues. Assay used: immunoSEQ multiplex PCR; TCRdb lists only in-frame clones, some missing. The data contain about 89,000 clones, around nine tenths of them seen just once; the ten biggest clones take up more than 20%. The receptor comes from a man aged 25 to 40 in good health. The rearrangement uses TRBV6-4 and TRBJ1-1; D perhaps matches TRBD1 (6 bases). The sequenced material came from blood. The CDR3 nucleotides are TGTGCCAGCAGCGAACAGGGTAACACTGAAGCTTTCTTT. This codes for CASSEQGNTEAFF.